The clone carrying this T cell receptor beta chain was seen once. Its matching antigen is unknown. V gave up 4 bases and J gave up 15 bases; unmatched junction bases: 13. Germline CDR1 is MNHEY and CDR2 is SVGAGI. There are 14 residues in the CDR3. The sample is drawn from a study of graft-versus-host responses after intestinal transplantation. About the research overall: Transplants given to recipients were multivisceral, liver-intestinal, or isolated intestinal.

TCRdb's table, derived via immunoSEQ multiplex PCR, lists solely in-frame clones and lacks some. This table holds 85,000 to 100,000 clones, about 84% found once. Study-wide results and limits: After transplant, early declines in HvG clones were associated with peak levels of circulating GvH clones.

This specimen was PBMCs, taken 255 days after intestinal transplant. The clonotype was recovered from a human patient who received an intestinal transplant, so some T cells may come from the graft donor. The V call is TRBV6-5, the J call TRBJ1-5; 9 bases align to TRBD1. CDR3 in amino acids: CASSFRQGGIWLHF. The CDR3, as DNA: TGTGCCAGCAGTTTCCGACAGGGGGGGATATGGTTGCATTTT.